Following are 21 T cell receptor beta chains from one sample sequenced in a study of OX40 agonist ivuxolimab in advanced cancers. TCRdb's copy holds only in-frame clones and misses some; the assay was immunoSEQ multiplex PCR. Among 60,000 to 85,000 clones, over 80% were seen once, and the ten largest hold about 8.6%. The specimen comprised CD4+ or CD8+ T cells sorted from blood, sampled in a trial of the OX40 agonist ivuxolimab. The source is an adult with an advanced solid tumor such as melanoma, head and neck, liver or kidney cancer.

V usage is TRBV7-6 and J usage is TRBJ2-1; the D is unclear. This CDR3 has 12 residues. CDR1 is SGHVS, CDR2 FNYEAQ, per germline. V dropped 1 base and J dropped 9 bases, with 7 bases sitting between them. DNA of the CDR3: TGTGCCAGCAGCTTAGTAGGATCTGAGCAGTTCTTC. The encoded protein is CASSLVGSEQFF.

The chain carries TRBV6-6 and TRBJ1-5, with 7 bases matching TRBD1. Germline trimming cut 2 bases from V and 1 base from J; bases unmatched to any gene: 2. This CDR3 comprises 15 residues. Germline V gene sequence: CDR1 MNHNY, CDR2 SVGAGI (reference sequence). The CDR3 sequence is CASSYQGGSNQPQHF. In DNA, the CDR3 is TGTGCCAGCAGTTACCAGGGGGGAAGCAATCAGCCCCAGCATTTT.

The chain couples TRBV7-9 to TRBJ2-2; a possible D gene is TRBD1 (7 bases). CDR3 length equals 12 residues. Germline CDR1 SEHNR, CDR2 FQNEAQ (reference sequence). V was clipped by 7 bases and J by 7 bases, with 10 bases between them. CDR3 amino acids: CASIQGGGELFF. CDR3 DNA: TGTGCCAGCATTCAGGGGGGCGGGGAGCTGTTTTTT.

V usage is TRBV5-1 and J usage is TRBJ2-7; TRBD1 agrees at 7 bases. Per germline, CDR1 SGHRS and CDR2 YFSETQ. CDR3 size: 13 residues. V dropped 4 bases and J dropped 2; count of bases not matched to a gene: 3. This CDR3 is CASSLDRAYEQYF. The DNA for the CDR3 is TGCGCCAGCAGCCTTGACAGGGCCTACGAGCAGTACTTC.

The CDR3 coding sequence is TGTGCCAGCAGCTCGGGGACAGGGCTTAATGGCTACACCTTC. Translation: CASSSGTGLNGYTF. The rearrangement joins TRBV5-6 to TRBJ1-2, with 9 bases fitting TRBD1. V lost 3 bases to trimming and J lost 6 bases; unmatched junction nucleotides: 6. The CDR3 is 14 amino acids. In germline, CDR1 is SGHDT, CDR2 YYEEEE.

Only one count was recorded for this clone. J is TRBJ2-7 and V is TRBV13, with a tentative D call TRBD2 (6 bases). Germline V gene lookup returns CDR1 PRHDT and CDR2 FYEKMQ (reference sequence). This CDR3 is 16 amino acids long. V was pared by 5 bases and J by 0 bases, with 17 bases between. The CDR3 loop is CASSPGMGLYSYEQYF. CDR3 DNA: TGTGCCAGCAGCCCCGGGATGGGACTTTACTCCTACGAGCAGTACTTC. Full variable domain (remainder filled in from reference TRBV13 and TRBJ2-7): AAGVIQSPRHLIKEKRETATLKCYPIPRHDTVYWYQQGPGQDPQFLISFYEKMQSDKGSIPDRFSAQQFSDYHSELNMSSLELGDSALYFCASSPGMGLYSYEQYFGPGTRLTVT.

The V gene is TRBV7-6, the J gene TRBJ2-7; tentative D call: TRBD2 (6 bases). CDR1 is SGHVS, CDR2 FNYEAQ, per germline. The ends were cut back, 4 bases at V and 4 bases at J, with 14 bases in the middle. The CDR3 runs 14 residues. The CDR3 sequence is CASSSGPAGYEQYF. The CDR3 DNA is TGTGCCAGCAGCTCGGGCCCGGCGGGATACGAGCAGTACTTC.

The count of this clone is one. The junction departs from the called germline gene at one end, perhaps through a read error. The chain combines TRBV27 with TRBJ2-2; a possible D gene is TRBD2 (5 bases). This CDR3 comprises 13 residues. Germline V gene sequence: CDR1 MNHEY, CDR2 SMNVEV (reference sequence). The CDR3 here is CASSFGNAGELFF. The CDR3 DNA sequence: TGTGCCAGCAGTTTCGGGAACGCCGGGGAGCTGTTTTTT.

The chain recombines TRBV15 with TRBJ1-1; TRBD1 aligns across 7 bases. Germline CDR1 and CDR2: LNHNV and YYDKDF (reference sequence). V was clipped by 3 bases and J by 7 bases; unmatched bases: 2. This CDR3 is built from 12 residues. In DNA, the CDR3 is TGTGCCACCAGCAGTGACAGGGTTGAAGCTTTCTTT. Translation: CATSSDRVEAFF.

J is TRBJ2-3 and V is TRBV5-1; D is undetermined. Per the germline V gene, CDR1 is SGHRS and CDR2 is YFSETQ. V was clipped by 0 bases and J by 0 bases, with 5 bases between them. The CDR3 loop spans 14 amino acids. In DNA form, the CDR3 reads TGCGCCAGCAGCTTGGACGGGAGCACAGATACGCAGTATTTT. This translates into CASSLDGSTDTQYF.

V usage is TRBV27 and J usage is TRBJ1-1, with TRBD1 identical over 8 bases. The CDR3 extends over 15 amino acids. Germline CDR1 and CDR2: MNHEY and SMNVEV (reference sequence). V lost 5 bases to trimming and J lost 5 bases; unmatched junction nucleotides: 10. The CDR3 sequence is CASSIFQGAGTEAFF. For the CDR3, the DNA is TGTGCCAGCAGTATCTTTCAGGGGGCTGGAACTGAAGCTTTCTTT.

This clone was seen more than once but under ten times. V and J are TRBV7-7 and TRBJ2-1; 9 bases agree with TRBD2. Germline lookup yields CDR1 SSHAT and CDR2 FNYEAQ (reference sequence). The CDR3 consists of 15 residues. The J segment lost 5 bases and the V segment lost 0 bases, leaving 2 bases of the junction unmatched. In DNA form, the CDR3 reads TGTGCCAGCAGCTTAGCTAGCGGGGGTAACAATGAGCAGTTCTTC. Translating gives CASSLASGGNNEQFF.

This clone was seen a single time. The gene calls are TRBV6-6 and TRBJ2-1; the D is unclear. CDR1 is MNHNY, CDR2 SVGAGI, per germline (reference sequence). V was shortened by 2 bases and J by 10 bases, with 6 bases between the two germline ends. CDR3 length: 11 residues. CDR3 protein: CASSYPNEQFF. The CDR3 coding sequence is TGTGCCAGCAGTTACCCGAACGAGCAGTTCTTC.

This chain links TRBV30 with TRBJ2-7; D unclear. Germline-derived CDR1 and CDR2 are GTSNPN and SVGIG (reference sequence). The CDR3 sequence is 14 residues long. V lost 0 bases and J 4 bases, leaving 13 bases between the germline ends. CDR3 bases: TGTGCCTGGAGTGTAGGGCCCCCCGATTACGAGCAGTACTTC. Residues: CAWSVGPPDYEQYF.

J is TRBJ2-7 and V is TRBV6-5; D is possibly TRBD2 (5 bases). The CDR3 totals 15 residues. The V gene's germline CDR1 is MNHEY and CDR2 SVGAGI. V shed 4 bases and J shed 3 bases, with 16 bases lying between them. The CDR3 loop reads CASSSRLVRDYEQYF. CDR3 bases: TGTGCCAGCAGTTCTAGATTGGTACGGGACTACGAGCAGTACTTC.

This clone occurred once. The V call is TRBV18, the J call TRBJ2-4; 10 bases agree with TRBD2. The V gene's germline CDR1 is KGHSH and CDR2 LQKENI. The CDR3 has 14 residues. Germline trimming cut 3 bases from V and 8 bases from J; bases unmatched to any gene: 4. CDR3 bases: TGTGCCAGCTCACCTTCCAGCGGGGGGGACATTCAGTACTTC. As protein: CASSPSSGGDIQYF.

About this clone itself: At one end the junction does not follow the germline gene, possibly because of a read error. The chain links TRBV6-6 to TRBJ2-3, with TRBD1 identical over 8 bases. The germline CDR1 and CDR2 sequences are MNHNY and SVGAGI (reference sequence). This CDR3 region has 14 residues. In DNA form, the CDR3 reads TGTGCCAGCAGTCCGGGGACAGGCGCCCCTGCGCCACACTTT. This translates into CASSPGTGAPAPHF.

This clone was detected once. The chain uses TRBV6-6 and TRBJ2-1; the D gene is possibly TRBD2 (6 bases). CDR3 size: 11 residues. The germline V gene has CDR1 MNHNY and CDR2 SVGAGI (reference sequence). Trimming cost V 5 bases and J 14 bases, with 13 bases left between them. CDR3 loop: CASSPGLWEFF. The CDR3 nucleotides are TGTGCCAGCAGTCCCGGACTATGGGAGTTCTTC.

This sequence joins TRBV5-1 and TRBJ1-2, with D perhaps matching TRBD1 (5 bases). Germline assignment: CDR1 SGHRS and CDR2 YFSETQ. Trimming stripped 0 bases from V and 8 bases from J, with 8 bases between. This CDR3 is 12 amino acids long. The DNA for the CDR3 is TGCGCCAGCAGCTTGGCCGGGGACGGCTACACCTTC. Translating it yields CASSLAGDGYTF.

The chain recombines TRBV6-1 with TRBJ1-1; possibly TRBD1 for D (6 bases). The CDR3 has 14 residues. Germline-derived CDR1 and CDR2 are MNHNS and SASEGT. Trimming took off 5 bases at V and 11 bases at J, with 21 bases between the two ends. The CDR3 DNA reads TGTGCCAGCAGTACTCTAGAGGACAGAAGCGGGGCTTTCTTT. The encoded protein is CASSTLEDRSGAFF.

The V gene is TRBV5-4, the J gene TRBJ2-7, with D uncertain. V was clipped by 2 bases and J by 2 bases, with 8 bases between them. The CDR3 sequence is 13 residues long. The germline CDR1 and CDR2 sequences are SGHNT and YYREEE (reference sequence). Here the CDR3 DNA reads TGTGCCAGCAGCTTTGCTACAGCCTACGAGCAGTACTTC. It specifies CASSFATAYEQYF.